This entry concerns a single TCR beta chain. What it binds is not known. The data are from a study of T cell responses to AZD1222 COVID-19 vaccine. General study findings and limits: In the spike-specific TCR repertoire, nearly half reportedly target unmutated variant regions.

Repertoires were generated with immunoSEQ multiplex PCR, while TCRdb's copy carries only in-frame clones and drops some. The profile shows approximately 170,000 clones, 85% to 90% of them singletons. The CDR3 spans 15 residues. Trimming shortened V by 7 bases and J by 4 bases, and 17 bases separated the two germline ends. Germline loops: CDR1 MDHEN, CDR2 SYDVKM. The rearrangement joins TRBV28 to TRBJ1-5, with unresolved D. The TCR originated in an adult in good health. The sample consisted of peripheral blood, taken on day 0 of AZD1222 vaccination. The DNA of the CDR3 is TGTGCCAGCACTCCAGGTTGGGAAGGGAATCAGCCCCAGCATTTT. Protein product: CASTPGWEGNQPQHF.